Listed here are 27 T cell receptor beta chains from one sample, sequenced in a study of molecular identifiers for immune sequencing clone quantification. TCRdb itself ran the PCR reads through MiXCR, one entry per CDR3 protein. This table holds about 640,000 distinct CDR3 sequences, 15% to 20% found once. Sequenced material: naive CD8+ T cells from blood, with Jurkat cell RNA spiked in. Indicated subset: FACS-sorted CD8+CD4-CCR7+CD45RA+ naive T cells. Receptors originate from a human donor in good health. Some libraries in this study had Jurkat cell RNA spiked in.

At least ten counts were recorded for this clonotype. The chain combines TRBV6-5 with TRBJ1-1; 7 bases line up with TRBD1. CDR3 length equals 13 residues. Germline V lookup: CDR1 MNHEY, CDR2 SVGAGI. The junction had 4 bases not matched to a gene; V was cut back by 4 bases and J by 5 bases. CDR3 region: CASSSTGETEAFF. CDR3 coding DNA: TGTGCCAGCAGTTCTACAGGGGAGACTGAAGCTTTCTTT.

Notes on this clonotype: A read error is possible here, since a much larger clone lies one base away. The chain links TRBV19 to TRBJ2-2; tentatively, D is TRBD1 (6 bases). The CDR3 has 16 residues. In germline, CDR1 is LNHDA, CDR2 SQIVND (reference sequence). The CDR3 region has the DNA TGTGCCAGTAGTATAATGGGGACACCGAACACCGGGGAGCAGTTTTTT. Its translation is CASSIMGTPNTGEQFF.

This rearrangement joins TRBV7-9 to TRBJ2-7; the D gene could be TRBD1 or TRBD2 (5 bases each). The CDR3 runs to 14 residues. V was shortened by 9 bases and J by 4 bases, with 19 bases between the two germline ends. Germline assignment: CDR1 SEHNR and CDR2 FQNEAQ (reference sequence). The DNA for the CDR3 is TGTGCCAGTCTCCCGGACACGGGGTGGTACGAGCAGTACTTC. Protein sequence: CASLPDTGWYEQYF.

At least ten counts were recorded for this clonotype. CDR3 sequence (DNA): TGTGCCTGGACAGCAACTAGCGGGAACTATTACAATGAGCAGTTCTTC. It specifies CAWTATSGNYYNEQFF. The chain is built from TRBV30 and TRBJ2-1; 10 positions agree with TRBD2. The germline V gene encodes CDR1 GTSNPN and CDR2 SVGIG (reference sequence). The CDR3 has 16 residues. The J segment lost 4 bases and the V segment lost 4 bases, leaving 10 bases of the junction unmatched.

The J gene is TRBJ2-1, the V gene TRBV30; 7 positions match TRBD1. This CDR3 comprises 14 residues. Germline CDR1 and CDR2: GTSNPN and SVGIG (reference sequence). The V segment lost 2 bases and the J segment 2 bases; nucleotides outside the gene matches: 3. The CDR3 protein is CAWSHGTAYNEQFF. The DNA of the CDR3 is TGTGCCTGGAGTCACGGGACAGCCTACAATGAGCAGTTCTTC.

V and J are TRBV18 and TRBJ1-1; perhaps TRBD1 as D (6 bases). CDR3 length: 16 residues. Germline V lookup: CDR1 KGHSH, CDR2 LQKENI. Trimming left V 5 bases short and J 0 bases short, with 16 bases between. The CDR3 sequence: CASSKQGFLMNTEAFF. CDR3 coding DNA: TGTGCCAGCTCAAAACAGGGTTTCCTAATGAACACTGAAGCTTTCTTT.

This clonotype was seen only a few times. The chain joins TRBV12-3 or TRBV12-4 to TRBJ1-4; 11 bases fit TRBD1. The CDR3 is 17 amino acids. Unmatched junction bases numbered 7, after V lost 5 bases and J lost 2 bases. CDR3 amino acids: CASSPRTGGLTNEKLFF. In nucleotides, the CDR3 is TGTGCCAGCAGTCCGCGGACAGGGGGCCTCACTAATGAAAAACTGTTTTTT.

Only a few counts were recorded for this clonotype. The CDR3 here is CASSPPRSGRANTGELFF. The CDR3 nucleotides read TGTGCCAGCAGCCCCCCGAGGAGCGGGAGGGCGAACACCGGGGAGCTGTTTTTT. The genes are TRBV3-1 and TRBJ2-2; 10 bases are shared with TRBD2. The junction had 8 bases not matched to a gene; V was cut back by 4 bases and J by 0 bases. Looked up from germline, CDR1 is LGHDT and CDR2 is YNNKEL (reference sequence). This CDR3 has 18 residues.

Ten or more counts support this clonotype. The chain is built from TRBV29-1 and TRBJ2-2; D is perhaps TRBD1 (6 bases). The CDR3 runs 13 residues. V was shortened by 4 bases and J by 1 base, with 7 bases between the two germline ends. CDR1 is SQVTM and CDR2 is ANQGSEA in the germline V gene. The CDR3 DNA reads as TGCAGCGTTGCGGGACAGAACACCGGGGAGCTGTTTTTT. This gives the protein CSVAGQNTGELFF.

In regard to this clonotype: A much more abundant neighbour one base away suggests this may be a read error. The CDR3 loop reads CASSFGCRETQYF. The CDR3 DNA reads as TGTGCCAGCAGCTTTGGGTGCCGGGAGACCCAGTACTTC. The V and J genes are TRBV13 and TRBJ2-5; D unresolved. Germline V CDR1 and CDR2: PRHDT, FYEKMQ (reference sequence). Trimming removed 3 bases from V and 5 bases from J, with 10 bases in between. CDR3 size: 13 residues. Filled out from reference TRBV13 and TRBJ2-5, the complete variable domain reads AAGVIQSPRHLIKEKRETATLKCYPIPRHDTVYWYQQGPGQDPQFLISFYEKMQSDKGSIPDRFSAQQFSDYHSELNMSSLELGDSALYFCASSFGCRETQYFGPGTRLLVL.

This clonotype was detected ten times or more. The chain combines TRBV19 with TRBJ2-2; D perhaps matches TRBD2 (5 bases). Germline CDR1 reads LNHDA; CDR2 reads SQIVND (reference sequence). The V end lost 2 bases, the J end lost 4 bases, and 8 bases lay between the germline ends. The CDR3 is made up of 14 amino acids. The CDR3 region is CASSILATTGELFF. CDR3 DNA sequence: TGTGCCAGTAGTATACTAGCTACCACCGGGGAGCTGTTTTTT.

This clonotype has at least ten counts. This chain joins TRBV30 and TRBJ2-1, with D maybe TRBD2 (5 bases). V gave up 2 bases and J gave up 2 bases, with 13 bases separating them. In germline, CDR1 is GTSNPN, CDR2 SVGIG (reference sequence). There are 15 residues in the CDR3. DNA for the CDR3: TGTGCCTGGAGTCCCGACTACCTAGCCTACAATGAGCAGTTCTTC. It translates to CAWSPDYLAYNEQFF.

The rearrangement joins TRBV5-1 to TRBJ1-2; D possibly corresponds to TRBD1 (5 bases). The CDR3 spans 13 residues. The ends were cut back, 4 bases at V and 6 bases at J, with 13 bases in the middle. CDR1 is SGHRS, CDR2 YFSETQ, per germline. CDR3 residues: CASSPWTSHGYTF. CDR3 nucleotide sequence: TGCGCCAGCAGCCCCTGGACATCTCATGGCTACACCTTC.

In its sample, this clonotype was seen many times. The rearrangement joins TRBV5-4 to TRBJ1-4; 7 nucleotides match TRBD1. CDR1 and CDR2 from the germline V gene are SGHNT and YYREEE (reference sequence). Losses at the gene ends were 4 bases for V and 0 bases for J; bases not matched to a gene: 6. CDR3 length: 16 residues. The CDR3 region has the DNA TGTGCCAGCAGCCGCTTGGGACAGTCAACTAATGAAAAACTGTTTTTT. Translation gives CASSRLGQSTNEKLFF.

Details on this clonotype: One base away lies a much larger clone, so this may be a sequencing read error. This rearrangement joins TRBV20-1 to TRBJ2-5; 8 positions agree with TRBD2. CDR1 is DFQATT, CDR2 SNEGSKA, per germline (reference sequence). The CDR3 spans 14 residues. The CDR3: CSAGPSGSIETRYF. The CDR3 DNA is TGCAGCGCTGGCCCAAGCGGGAGTATTGAGACCCGGTACTTC.

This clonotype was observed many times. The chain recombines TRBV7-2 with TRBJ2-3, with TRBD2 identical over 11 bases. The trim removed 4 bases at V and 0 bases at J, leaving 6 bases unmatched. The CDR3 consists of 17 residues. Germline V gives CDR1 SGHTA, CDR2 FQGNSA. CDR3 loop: CASSSIAGGPSTDTQYF. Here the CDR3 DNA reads TGTGCCAGCAGCTCTATAGCGGGGGGGCCGAGCACAGATACGCAGTATTTT.

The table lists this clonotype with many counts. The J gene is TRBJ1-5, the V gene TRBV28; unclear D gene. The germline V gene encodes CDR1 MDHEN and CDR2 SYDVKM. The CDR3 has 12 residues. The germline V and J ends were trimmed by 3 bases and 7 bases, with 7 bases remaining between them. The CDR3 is CASSFVKQPQHF. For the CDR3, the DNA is TGTGCCAGCAGTTTTGTGAAGCAGCCCCAGCATTTT.

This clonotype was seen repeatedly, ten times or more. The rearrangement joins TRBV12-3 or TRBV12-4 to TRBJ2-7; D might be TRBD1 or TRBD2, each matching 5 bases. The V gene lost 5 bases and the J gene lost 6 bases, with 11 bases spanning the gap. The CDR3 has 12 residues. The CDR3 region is CASSAGTFEQYF. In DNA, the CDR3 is TGTGCCAGCAGTGCCGGGACGTTCGAGCAGTACTTC.

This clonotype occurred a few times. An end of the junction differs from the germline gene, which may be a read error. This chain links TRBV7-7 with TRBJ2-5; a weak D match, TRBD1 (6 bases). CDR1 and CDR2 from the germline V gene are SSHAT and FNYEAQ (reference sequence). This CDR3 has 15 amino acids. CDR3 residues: CASSLSWGRWETQYF. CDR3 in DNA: TGTGCTAGCAGCTTAAGCTGGGGGCGTTGGGAGACCCAGTACTTC.

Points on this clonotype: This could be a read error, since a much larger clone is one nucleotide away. CDR3 region: CASSEAWGDEQFF. CDR3 DNA: TGTGCCAGCAGTGAAGCTTGGGGGGATGAGCAGTTCTTC. V gene TRBV2 combines with J gene TRBJ2-1, with D perhaps TRBD2 (6 bases). Germline V gene sequence: CDR1 SNHLY, CDR2 FYNNEI. The V gene lost 0 bases and the J gene lost 8 bases, with 8 bases spanning the gap. This CDR3 has 13 residues. Full variable domain (rest looked up from reference TRBV2 and TRBJ2-1): EPEVTQTPSHQVTQMGQEVILRCVPISNHLYFYWYRQILGQKVEFLVSFYNNEISEKSEIFDDQFSVERPDGSNFTLKIRSTKLEDSAMYFCASSEAWGDEQFFGPGTRLTVL.

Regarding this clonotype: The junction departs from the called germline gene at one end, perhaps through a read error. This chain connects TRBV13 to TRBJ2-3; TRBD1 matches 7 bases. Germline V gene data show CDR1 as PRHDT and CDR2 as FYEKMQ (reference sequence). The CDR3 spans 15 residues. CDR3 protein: CASSLSPGGIDTRYF. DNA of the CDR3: TGTGCCAGCAGCTTAAGCCCAGGGGGTATAGATACGCGGTATTTT.

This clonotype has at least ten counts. This CDR3 is CASSLQGGGSYEQYF. As DNA, the CDR3 is TGTGCCAGCAGCCTACAGGGAGGGGGCTCCTACGAGCAGTACTTC. V gene TRBV27 combines with J gene TRBJ2-7; tentative D call: TRBD2 (7 bases). The germline gives CDR1 MNHEY, CDR2 SMNVEV (reference sequence). Trimming took 6 bases from V and 0 from J, leaving 15 bases between them. The CDR3 totals 15 residues.

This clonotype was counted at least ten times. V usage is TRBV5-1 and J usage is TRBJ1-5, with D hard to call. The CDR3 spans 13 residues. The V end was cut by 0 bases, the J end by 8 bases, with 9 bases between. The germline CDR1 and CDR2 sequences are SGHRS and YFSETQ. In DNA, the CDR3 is TGCGCCAGCAGCTTGGCCCCGATGGAGCCCCAGCATTTT. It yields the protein CASSLAPMEPQHF.

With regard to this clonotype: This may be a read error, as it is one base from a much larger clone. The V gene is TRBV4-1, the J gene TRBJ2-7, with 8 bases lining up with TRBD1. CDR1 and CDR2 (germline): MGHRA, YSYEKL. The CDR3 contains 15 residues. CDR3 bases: TGCGCCAGCAGCCAAGTTGGACAGGGCGGCTACGAGCGGTACTTC. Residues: CASSQVGQGGYERYF.

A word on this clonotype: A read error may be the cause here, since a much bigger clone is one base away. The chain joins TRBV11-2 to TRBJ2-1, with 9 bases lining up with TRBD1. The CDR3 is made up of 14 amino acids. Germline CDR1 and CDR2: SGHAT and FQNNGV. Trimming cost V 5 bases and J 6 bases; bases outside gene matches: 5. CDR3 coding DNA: TGTGCCAGCAGCCCCGGGACAGGGATCAATGAGCAGTTCTTC. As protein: CASSPGTGINEQFF.

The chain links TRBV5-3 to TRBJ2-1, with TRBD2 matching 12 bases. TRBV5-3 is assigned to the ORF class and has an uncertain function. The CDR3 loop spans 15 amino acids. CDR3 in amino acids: CVSSDGLAGYNEQFF. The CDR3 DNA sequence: TGTGTCAGCAGTGATGGACTAGCGGGGTACAATGAGCAGTTCTTC.

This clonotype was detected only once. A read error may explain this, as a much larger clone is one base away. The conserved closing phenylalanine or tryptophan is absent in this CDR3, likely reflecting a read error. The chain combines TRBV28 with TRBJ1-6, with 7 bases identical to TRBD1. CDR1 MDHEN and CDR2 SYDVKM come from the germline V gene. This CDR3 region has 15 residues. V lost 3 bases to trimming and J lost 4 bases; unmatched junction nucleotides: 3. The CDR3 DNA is TGTGCCAGCAGTTTGGGACAGAGGTATAATTCACCCCTCCACCTT. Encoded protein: CASSLGQRYNSPLHL.